This TCR beta chain was observed in a study of blood T cell repertoires in COVID-19. Overall study: Sites in the United States, Italy and Spain provided acute and convalescent COVID-19 samples. T cells, B-cell-depleted T cells, or PBMCs supplied cDNA or gDNA.

Trimming cost V 3 bases and J 2 bases, with 11 bases left between them. This CDR3 region has 14 residues. Germline-derived CDR1 and CDR2 are KGHSH and LQKENI. Seattle patient enrollment occurred during active infection, with longitudinal follow-up thereafter. Original methodology: Nucleated cell number was recorded as an estimate derived from reference gene primer amplification. Some clones are missing from TCRdb's copy, which holds only in-frame ones; the method was immunoSEQ multiplex PCR. That table gives V, J and clone size, and the DNA gave D and trimming. The sample carries hundreds of thousands of clones, 88% recorded once.

The sequence was obtained from a woman in her seventies with COVID-19, enrolled during active disease. The chain recombines TRBV18 with TRBJ2-7, with D maybe TRBD1 (6 bases). The material sequenced was peripheral blood. The DNA for the CDR3 is TGTGCCAGCTCACCGGGGGCAGGGACCTACGAGCAGTACTTC. Translation gives CASSPGAGTYEQYF.